This T cell receptor beta chain was observed in a study of blood T cell repertoires in COVID-19 (TCRdb year 2020). About the full investigation: The collaborator samples originated in the United States, Italy and Spain and spanned the acute and convalescent phases of COVID-19. HLA class I and class II types, where available, came from metadata supplied by the sample provider rather than from assay-based typing. Subjects who had been exposed to COVID-19, were actively infected with it, or had recovered from it provided the deeply sampled blood TCRbeta repertoires that made up the dataset. The samples were drawn from the first 160 participants of the ongoing ImmuneRACE study and from more than 1,000 subjects provided by 6 global collaborators. A de-identified subject ID, COVID-19 status, age in years and sex were almost always included in the sample metadata. The repertoires were released in a freely available public database meant as a resource for research on the immune response to SARS-CoV-2. The prospective study material was composed of cDNA or gDNA derived from T cells, B-cell-depleted T cells, or PBMCs.

About this clone itself: Its antigen is not yet known. Within one base of it there is no much larger clone, and no base qualities were kept.

The full study reports these points: The quantity of clinical and demographic metadata differed by source and by participant and was supplied without curation.

The collaborating institutions used their own protocols to collect whole blood in K2EDTA tubes. For TCRbeta analysis, collaborator samples were shipped as frozen whole blood, as isolated PBMCs, or as DNA extracted from either sample type. TCRbeta CDR3 regions were amplified from genomic DNA by means of the immunoSEQ Assay, a bias-controlled multiplex PCR. The original pipeline was this. Within the assay, amplification of reference gene primers was used to estimate how many nucleated cells each sample contained. To quantify the absolute abundance of each unique TCRbeta CDR3 rearrangement, sequence reads were collapsed and filtered. For each sample, productive Simpson clonality was calculated by taking the square root of Simpson's diversity index across productive rearrangements. TCRdb took this table from immuneACCESS and kept in-frame rearrangements with V and J called. Such tables lack part of the clones; where checked against another copy, unresolved V genes explain under half of the gap, and the rest is unexplained. V, J and clone size are taken as reported in that table, and D and trimming were inferred from the DNA itself. This sample lists 180,000 or so clones; around nine tenths were detected once. The top ten constitute 1.5% to 2% of the sample.

The germline V gene sets CDR1 to SGDLS and CDR2 to YYNGEE. From its cysteine to its phenylalanine, the CDR3 spans 16 amino acids. The kept DNA is CDR3 alone, 48 bases in frame from the first base. Ends trimmed: V by 1 base, J by 5 bases; bases unmatched to a gene: 10. Sequencing was carried out using peripheral blood. The sequence is built from TRBV9 and TRBJ2-3; 7 bases in between match TRBD1. This clonotype was sampled from a man aged 18 to 29 with active or convalescent COVID-19. The CDR3 corresponds to CASSVMTGNFLDTQYF. The nucleotide sequence is TGTGCCAGCAGCGTAATGACAGGGAATTTTTTAGATACGCAGTATTTT.